At least ten counts were recorded for the clone carrying this TCR beta chain. Its antigen is not identified. The data originate from a study of regulatory T cells in long-lasting Graves disease. Time point indicated: persistent/refractory GD, antithyroid drugs over 5 years with positive TRAb. PBMC RNA served as the TCR library source. Regarding the study as a whole: Preferential use of TRBV28, TRBJ1-2 and TRBJ2-5 was seen in persistent disease.

The CDR3 runs to 14 residues. Germline trimming cut 2 bases from V and 3 bases from J; bases unmatched to any gene: 3. CDR3 regions were amplified by Arm-PCR using iRepertoire HTBI primers to build TCR beta libraries. MiXCR was run by TCRdb on the multiplex PCR reads, yielding one entry per CDR3 protein. The sample includes about 310,000 distinct CDR3 sequences, 22% of them seen just once. The sequence derives from a female donor with Graves disease. This chain connects TRBV12-3 or TRBV12-4 to TRBJ2-7; the match to TRBD2 covers 8 bases. The starting material was peripheral blood mononuclear cells (PBMCs), obtained when the disease was refractory, from a patient treated with antithyroid drugs. The CDR3 DNA follows: TGTGCCAGCAGTTTAACTAGCGGAGTCTACGAGCAGTACTTC. Residues: CASSLTSGVYEQYF.